This T cell receptor (beta chain) was captured in a study of T cells in tuberculosis. The data were produced by immunoSEQ multiplex PCR, yet TCRdb's version contains in-frame clones alone and is incomplete. The sample yields roughly 40,000 clones, 95% seen once. The CDR3 has 17 amino acids. The germline V gene encodes CDR1 SGHNT and CDR2 YYREEE (reference sequence). Between the trimmed V and J ends, which lost 6 bases and 0 bases, there was a span of 21 bases. This TCR was sampled from a donor aged 10-30 years with latent tuberculosis or without tuberculosis infection. Material: PBMCs. This chain joins TRBV5-4 and TRBJ2-5, with D possibly matching TRBD1 (6 bases). The CDR3 region is CASTSPGQGQYQETQYF. For the CDR3, the DNA is TGTGCCAGCACCTCACCTGGGCAGGGGCAGTACCAAGAGACCCAGTACTTC.